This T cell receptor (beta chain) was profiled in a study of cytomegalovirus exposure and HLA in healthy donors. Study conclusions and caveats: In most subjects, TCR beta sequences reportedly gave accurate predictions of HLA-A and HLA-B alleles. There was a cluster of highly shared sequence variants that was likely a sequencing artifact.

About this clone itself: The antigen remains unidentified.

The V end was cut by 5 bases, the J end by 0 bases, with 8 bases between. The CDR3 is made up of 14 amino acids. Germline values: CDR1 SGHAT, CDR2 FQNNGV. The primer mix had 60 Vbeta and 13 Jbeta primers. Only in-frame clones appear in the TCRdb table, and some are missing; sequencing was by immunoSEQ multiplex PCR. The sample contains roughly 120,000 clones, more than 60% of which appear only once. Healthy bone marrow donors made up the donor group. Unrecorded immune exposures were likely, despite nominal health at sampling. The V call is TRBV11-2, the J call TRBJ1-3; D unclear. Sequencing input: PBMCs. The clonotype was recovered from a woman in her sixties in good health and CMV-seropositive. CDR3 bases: TGTGCCAGCAGCGGACTGAACTCTGGAAACACCATATATTTT. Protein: CASSGLNSGNTIYF.